This TCR beta chain came from a study of blood T cell repertoires in COVID-19. Per the authors' pipeline: For nucleated cells, counts were estimated from reference gene primer amplification. Some clones are missing from TCRdb's copy, which holds only in-frame ones; the method was immunoSEQ multiplex PCR. For V, J and clone size, that table is used; D and trimming come from the DNA. This sample has some 89,000 clones; 80% to 90% occur once, and the top ten carry approximately 15%. Germline lookup yields CDR1 MNHNY and CDR2 SVGAGI (reference sequence). This CDR3 is built from 15 residues. V was pared by 5 bases and J by 0 bases, with 3 bases of the junction left unmatched.

V and J are TRBV6-6 and TRBJ1-4, with TRBD1 matching over 7 bases. The sequenced sample consisted of peripheral blood. The TCR sequence derives from a human donor in a cohort sampled during active COVID-19. In DNA, the CDR3 is TGTGCCAGCAGTCCCGGGACAGCAACTAATGAAAAACTGTTTTTT. It yields the protein CASSPGTATNEKLFF.